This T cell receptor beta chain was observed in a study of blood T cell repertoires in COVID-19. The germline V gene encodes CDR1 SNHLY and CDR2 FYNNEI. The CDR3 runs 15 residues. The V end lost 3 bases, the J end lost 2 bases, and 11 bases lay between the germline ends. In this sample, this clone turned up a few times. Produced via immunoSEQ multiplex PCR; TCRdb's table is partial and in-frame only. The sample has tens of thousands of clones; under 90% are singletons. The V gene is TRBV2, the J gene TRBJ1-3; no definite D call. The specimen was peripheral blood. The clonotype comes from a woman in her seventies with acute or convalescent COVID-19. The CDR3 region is CASSDNSLPGNTIYF. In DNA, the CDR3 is TGTGCCAGCAGTGATAACAGCCTCCCTGGAAACACCATATATTTT.